This passage covers 23 T cell receptor beta chains from one sample sequenced in a study of molecular identifiers for immune sequencing clone quantification. TCRdb recomputed calls from the PCR reads with MiXCR, one row per CDR3 protein. The table lists 90,000 or so distinct CDR3 sequences, 20% to 25% of them singletons. The sample taken for sequencing was naive CD8+ T cells from blood, with Jurkat cell RNA spiked in. Subset in this sample: FACS-sorted CD8+CD4-CCR7+CD45RA+ naive T cells. The receptors were gathered from a human donor in good health. Some libraries in this study had Jurkat cell RNA spiked in.

This clonotype was counted only a few times. V usage is TRBV3-1 and J usage is TRBJ2-7, with TRBD1 matching over 11 bases. The V and J ends lost 0 bases and 3 bases, in that order; junction bases with no gene match: 7. This CDR3 region has 17 residues. Germline-derived CDR1 and CDR2 are LGHDT and YNNKEL (reference sequence). The CDR3 here is CASSQDSGGQGVYEQYF. CDR3 in DNA: TGTGCCAGCAGCCAAGACTCAGGGGGACAGGGGGTCTACGAGCAGTACTTC.

The V and J genes are TRBV6-5 and TRBJ2-6; 7 nucleotides match TRBD1. Trimming took 4 bases from V and 1 from J; bases not matched to a gene: 10. CDR1 is MNHEY and CDR2 is SVGAGI in the germline V gene. This CDR3 region has 18 residues. This CDR3 reads CASSSGTEPLSGANVLTF. In DNA, the CDR3 is TGTGCCAGCAGTTCGGGGACAGAACCTCTATCTGGGGCCAACGTCCTGACTTTC.

About this clonotype itself: An end of the junction differs from the germline gene, which may be a read error. This chain links TRBV2 with TRBJ2-5; D gene uncertain. This CDR3 region has 14 residues. Germline values: CDR1 SNHLY, CDR2 FYNNEI. CDR3 region: CASSPVGAGEAQYF. The DNA for the CDR3 is TGTGCCAGCAGCCCCGTAGGAGCCGGAGAGGCCCAGTACTTC.

This clonotype was observed a few times. Here the CDR3 DNA reads TGTGCCAGCAGCCCTTTAGGGACAGGGACCTTCTACAATGAGCAGTTCTTC. It yields the protein CASSPLGTGTFYNEQFF. V usage is TRBV27 and J usage is TRBJ2-1, with TRBD1 matching 9 bases. This CDR3 comprises 17 residues. The germline V gene encodes CDR1 MNHEY and CDR2 SMNVEV (reference sequence). V gave up 6 bases and J gave up 3 bases; unmatched junction bases: 12.

Concerning this clonotype: A read error may be the cause here, since a much bigger clone is one base away. The rearrangement joins TRBV19 to TRBJ1-1; no clear D. CDR3 size: 13 residues. The V and J ends lost 8 bases and 1 base respectively, with 11 bases between them. Per germline, CDR1 LNHDA and CDR2 SQIVND (reference sequence). CDR3 protein: CASGQEWNTEAFF. The DNA of the CDR3 is TGTGCCAGTGGCCAGGAGTGGAACACTGAAGCTTTCTTT.

The J gene is TRBJ2-2, the V gene TRBV6-2 or TRBV6-3, with 9 bases aligning to TRBD1. The CDR3 totals 15 residues. With 4 bases clipped from V and 7 bases from J, the junction kept 7 bases outside the gene matches. Germline V gives CDR1 MNHEY, CDR2 SVGEGT. This chain's CDR3 is CASSSGTGLGGELFF. DNA of the CDR3: TGTGCCAGCAGTTCCGGGACAGGGCTGGGCGGGGAGCTGTTTTTT.

This clonotype was counted a few times. The chain recombines TRBV6-2 or TRBV6-3 with TRBJ2-7, with D uncertain. With 0 bases removed from V and 3 bases from J, the gap between germline ends came to 18 bases. This CDR3 has 17 amino acids. Germline lookup yields CDR1 MNHEY and CDR2 SVGEGT. CDR3 bases: TGTGCCAGCAGTTACTCGATTAGTGAACAGCAGATCTACGAGCAGTACTTC. This codes for CASSYSISEQQIYEQYF.

The V gene is TRBV18, the J gene TRBJ1-5; 7 bases agree with TRBD1. The germline V gene has CDR1 KGHSH and CDR2 LQKENI. The junction had 14 bases not matched to a gene; V was cut back by 3 bases and J by 0 bases. CDR3 length equals 19 residues. The CDR3 DNA sequence: TGTGCCAGCTCACCCGAAATCAGACAGGGCAATTATAGCAATCAGCCCCAGCATTTT. Translated, it gives CASSPEIRQGNYSNQPQHF.

A remark on this clonotype: No conserved phenylalanine or tryptophan is present at the end of the CDR3, so a read error is the likely explanation. The chain joins TRBV7-3 to TRBJ2-3; 7 bases fit TRBD2. The V and J ends lost 0 bases and 6 bases, in that order; junction bases with no gene match: 3. Germline V CDR1 and CDR2: SGHTA, FQGTGA. This CDR3 has 14 amino acids. CDR3 DNA sequence: TGTGCCAGCAGCTTAACCAGCGGGGTTGATACGCAGTATTTA. Translated: CASSLTSGVDTQYL.

This clonotype was seen many times. The J gene is TRBJ2-7, the V gene TRBV9; D might be TRBD2 (5 bases). CDR1 and CDR2 from the germline V gene are SGDLS and YYNGEE. Trimming pared 0 bases from V and 0 bases from J, leaving 10 bases between. This CDR3 comprises 15 residues. The CDR3 here is CASSVGSGLSYEQYF. The DNA of the CDR3 is TGTGCCAGCAGCGTAGGCAGCGGCCTCTCCTACGAGCAGTACTTC. Based on the CDR3 plus reference TRBV9 and TRBJ2-7, the full variable domain is DSGVTQTPKHLITATGQRVTLRCSPRSGDLSVYWYQQSLDQGLQFLIQYYNGEERAKGNILERFSAQQFPDLHSELNLSSLELGDSALYFCASSVGSGLSYEQYFGPGTRLTVT.

Many counts were recorded for this clonotype. The chain is built from TRBV5-1 and TRBJ2-7; 9 bases are a match to TRBD2. Germline V lookup: CDR1 SGHRS, CDR2 YFSETQ. The CDR3 is 15 residues long. Germline trimming cut 0 bases from V and 6 bases from J; bases unmatched to any gene: 7. For the CDR3, the DNA is TGCGCCAGCAGCTTGGCGATGGGACTAGCACTCGAGCAGTACTTC. This sequence encodes CASSLAMGLALEQYF.

This clonotype was observed many times. This sequence joins TRBV7-6 and TRBJ2-7; 8 bases line up with TRBD1. Trimming cost V 1 base and J 5 bases; bases outside gene matches: 4. This CDR3 spans 14 amino acids. Germline loops: CDR1 SGHVS, CDR2 FNYEAQ. The CDR3 sequence: CASSLVSGGDEQYF. CDR3 bases: TGTGCCAGCAGCTTAGTGTCAGGGGGCGACGAGCAGTACTTC.

This clonotype occurred many times. The rearrangement links TRBV29-1 to TRBJ2-7; 11 bases match TRBD1. V trimming: 2 bases; J trimming: 2 bases; junction bases outside the gene matches: 5. Germline-derived CDR1 and CDR2 are SQVTM and ANQGSEA. This CDR3 has 15 residues. The DNA for the CDR3 is TGCAGCGTTGAACACCCGGGACAGGGGGCCTACGAGCAGTACTTC. Residues: CSVEHPGQGAYEQYF.

This clonotype came up many times. The J gene is TRBJ2-3, the V gene TRBV7-2; a possible D gene is TRBD2 (5 bases). From germline, CDR1 is SGHTA and CDR2 FQGNSA. Trimming removed 5 bases from V and 5 bases from J, with 8 bases in between. The CDR3 runs 12 residues. Written as DNA, the CDR3 is TGTGCCAGCAGCGCAGGACTAGATACGCAGTATTTT. Translating gives CASSAGLDTQYF.

This clonotype has a count of ten or more. The rearrangement joins TRBV7-9 to TRBJ2-7; possible D gene TRBD2, 5 bases. Germline CDR1 SEHNR, CDR2 FQNEAQ (reference sequence). V was shortened by 7 bases and J by 2 bases, with 12 bases between the two germline ends. The length of the CDR3 is 13 residues. Written as DNA, the CDR3 is TGTGCCAGCACTGGAGGTGGCGCCTACGAGCAGTACTTC. Its translation is CASTGGGAYEQYF.

This clonotype occurred many times. This chain connects TRBV7-6 to TRBJ2-3; 8 bases match TRBD2. Germline V gives CDR1 SGHVS, CDR2 FNYEAQ. The CDR3 has 17 residues. The V segment lost 1 base and the J segment 0 bases; nucleotides outside the gene matches: 6. The CDR3 nucleotides are TGTGCCAGCAGCTTAGACGTGGCGGGGGGAAGCACAGATACGCAGTATTTT. Protein: CASSLDVAGGSTDTQYF.

This clonotype turned up a few times. The CDR3 sequence: CASSLSDRVDGYTF. The CDR3 DNA reads as TGTGCCAGCAGCTTATCGGACAGGGTGGATGGCTACACCTTC. The chain carries TRBV7-9 and TRBJ1-2, with TRBD1 matching over 8 bases. CDR3 size: 14 residues. From germline, CDR1 is SEHNR and CDR2 FQNEAQ (reference sequence). After removal of 2 bases from V and 6 bases from J, the junction contained 5 bases not matched to a gene.

The rearrangement joins TRBV16 to TRBJ2-2; possible D gene TRBD2, 6 bases. Germline-derived CDR1 and CDR2 are KGHSY and FQNENV. This CDR3 has 17 residues. The ends were cut back, 8 bases at V and 4 bases at J, with 23 bases in the middle. The CDR3 DNA is TGTGCCAGCGGGAATTCGGTCGGAGGGCATAGCACCGGGGAGCTGTTTTTT. It specifies CASGNSVGGHSTGELFF.

This chain connects TRBV19 to TRBJ2-1; TRBD2 aligns across 8 bases. The CDR3 totals 16 residues. Germline V gives CDR1 LNHDA, CDR2 SQIVND (reference sequence). The J segment lost 2 bases and the V segment lost 0 bases, leaving 3 bases of the junction unmatched. The CDR3, as DNA: TGTGCCAGTAGTATAGATGTAGCGGGGACCTACAATGAGCAGTTCTTC. It yields the protein CASSIDVAGTYNEQFF.

Ten or more counts support this clonotype. Sequence at one end of the junction differs from germline and may be a read error. V usage is TRBV7-7 and J usage is TRBJ2-3; 9 positions agree with TRBD2. Per the germline V gene, CDR1 is SSHAT and CDR2 is FNYEAQ (reference sequence). The CDR3 runs 15 residues. The CDR3 nucleotides are TGTGCTAGCAGCCTGGGCCTAGCGGGATCAGCTACGCAGTATTTT. Encoded protein: CASSLGLAGSATQYF.

Points on this clonotype: This may stem from a read error, because a much larger clone lies one nucleotide away. The conserved closing phenylalanine or tryptophan is absent in this CDR3, likely reflecting a read error. This chain uses TRBV4-1 with TRBJ1-1; no clear D gene. V shed 6 bases and J shed 7 bases, with 21 bases lying between them. Germline CDR1 and CDR2: MGHRA and YSYEKL. The length of the CDR3 is 15 residues. CDR3 region: CASRLLRDFEDEAFL. As DNA, the CDR3 is TGCGCCAGCAGATTGCTTCGGGATTTTGAGGATGAAGCTTTCCTT.

Remarks on this clonotype: It may be a read error: a sequence one base away is much more abundant. The V gene is TRBV19, the J gene TRBJ2-7; 8 bases match TRBD2. This CDR3 is 13 amino acids long. Per germline, CDR1 LNHDA and CDR2 SQIVND (reference sequence). The chain's CDR3 is CASSPGGGYGQYF. The CDR3 nucleotides read TGTGCCAGTAGCCCGGGGGGGGGTTACGGGCAGTACTTC. Full variable domain (missing parts from reference TRBV19 and TRBJ2-7): DGGITQSPKYLFRKEGQNVTLSCEQNLNHDAMYWYRQDPGQGLRLIYYSQIVNDFQKGDIAEGYSVSREKKESFPLTVTSAQKNPTAFYLCASSPGGGYGQYFGPGTRLTVT.

This clonotype was seen a few times. Germline is not matched at one junction end, which may reflect a read error. This chain joins TRBV7-7 and TRBJ2-5, with D possibly being TRBD1 (5 bases). The CDR3 loop spans 18 amino acids. CDR1 SSHAT and CDR2 FNYEAQ come from the germline V gene (reference sequence). CDR3 sequence: CASSLTASRDPAQETQYF. The CDR3 DNA reads as TGTGCTAGCAGCTTGACAGCTTCAAGAGACCCAGCTCAAGAGACCCAGTACTTC.